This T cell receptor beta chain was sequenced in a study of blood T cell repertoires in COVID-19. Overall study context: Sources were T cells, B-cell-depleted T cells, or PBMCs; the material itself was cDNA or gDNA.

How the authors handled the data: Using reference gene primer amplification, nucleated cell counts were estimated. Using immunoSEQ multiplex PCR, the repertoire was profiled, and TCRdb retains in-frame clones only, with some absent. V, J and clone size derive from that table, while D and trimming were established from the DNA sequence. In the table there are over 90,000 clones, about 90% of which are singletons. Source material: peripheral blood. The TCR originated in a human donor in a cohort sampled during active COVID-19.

In nucleotides, the CDR3 is TGTGCCAGCAGCCAGGCTAGCGGGAGGTCCACCTACGAGCAGTACTTC. Translation: CASSQASGRSTYEQYF. The V call is TRBV4-2, the J call TRBJ2-7; TRBD2 aligns across 11 bases. The CDR3 runs 16 residues. With 3 bases clipped from V and 2 bases from J, the junction kept 6 bases outside the gene matches. Germline CDR1 is LGHNA and CDR2 is YNFKEQ.